Each of the 7 T cell receptor beta chains below was sequenced from the same sample in a study of cytomegalovirus exposure and HLA in healthy donors. The PCR ran on 60 Vbeta and 13 Jbeta primers. Here immunoSEQ multiplex PCR was the method, and the copy in TCRdb shows in-frame clones only, minus some. The table has fewer than 130,000 clones, 78% seen once. The material sequenced was PBMCs. All receptors derive from a woman aged 25-40 years in good health and CMV-seronegative.

This sequence joins TRBV27 and TRBJ2-1, with unresolved D. This CDR3 comprises 13 residues. CDR1 and CDR2 (germline): MNHEY, SMNVEV (reference sequence). V lost 0 bases and J 6 bases, leaving 6 bases between the germline ends. The CDR3 coding sequence is TGTGCCAGCAGTTTATCGGCAGGCAATGAGCAGTTCTTC. Encoded protein: CASSLSAGNEQFF.

The chain couples TRBV30 to TRBJ1-1, with D possibly matching TRBD1 (5 bases). This CDR3 is built from 16 residues. V was trimmed by 0 bases and J by 10 bases, leaving 24 bases between them. CDR1 GTSNPN and CDR2 SVGIG come from the germline V gene (reference sequence). CDR3 region: CAWSVVGGDFAGRAFF. The DNA for the CDR3 is TGTGCCTGGAGTGTAGTGGGGGGGGATTTCGCAGGGAGAGCTTTCTTT.

This CDR3 reads CASSRGGSYNEQFF. CDR3 coding DNA: TGTGCCAGCAGCCGCGGGGGCTCCTACAATGAGCAGTTCTTC. The rearrangement links TRBV7-2 to TRBJ2-1; 7 nucleotides agree with TRBD2. Germline values: CDR1 SGHTA, CDR2 FQGNSA. The CDR3 extends over 14 amino acids. V trimming: 5 bases; J trimming: 0 bases; junction bases outside the gene matches: 1.

The rearrangement joins TRBV4-3 to TRBJ2-1; D perhaps matches TRBD2 (5 bases). The CDR3 is made up of 18 amino acids. V shed 0 bases and J shed 0 bases, with 15 bases lying between them. Per germline, CDR1 LGHNA and CDR2 YSLEER. The CDR3 sequence: CASSQDPPDTSSYNEQFF. CDR3 DNA: TGCGCCAGCAGCCAAGATCCGCCCGACACTAGCTCCTACAATGAGCAGTTCTTC.

This clone was recorded once. This chain uses TRBV4-1 with TRBJ2-7, with D possibly TRBD2 on 5 matching bases. CDR1 is MGHRA, CDR2 YSYEKL, per germline. The V and J ends lost 6 bases and 0 bases respectively, with 15 bases between them. The CDR3 covers 15 residues. In DNA form, the CDR3 reads TGCGCCAGCAGTCACCCGGGAAAAAGCTCCTACGAGCAGTACTTC. This encodes CASSHPGKSSYEQYF.

The J gene is TRBJ2-7, the V gene TRBV28; the D is unclear. Germline V gene lookup returns CDR1 MDHEN and CDR2 SYDVKM. Trimming left V 5 bases short and J 8 bases short, with 13 bases between. This CDR3 is built from 12 residues. The CDR3 loop reads CASSPLGGKQYF. CDR3 sequence (DNA): TGTGCCAGCAGTCCCCTCGGCGGCAAGCAGTACTTC.

The chain joins TRBV9 to TRBJ2-1; no firm D call. The CDR3 consists of 13 residues. The germline V gene has CDR1 SGDLS and CDR2 YYNGEE. Trimming took off 0 bases at V and 8 bases at J, with 9 bases between the two ends. CDR3 residues: CASSVATGYEQFF. The CDR3 DNA reads TGTGCCAGCAGCGTAGCTACGGGTTATGAGCAGTTCTTC. The full variable domain, completed using reference TRBV9 and TRBJ2-1, is DSGVTQTPKHLITATGQRVTLRCSPRSGDLSVYWYQQSLDQGLQFLIQYYNGEERAKGNILERFSAQQFPDLHSELNLSSLELGDSALYFCASSVATGYEQFFGPGTRLTVL.